The next 12 T cell receptor beta chains were all read from a single sample in a study of T cell repertoires in ileal Crohn's disease. This table comes from immunoSEQ multiplex PCR, and its TCRdb copy is limited to in-frame clones, with some not included. The sample carries some 5,300 clones, 75% to 85% recorded once. The sample consisted of ileal tissue. The receptor source for this set is an adult with Crohn's disease.

This clone was seen a handful of times. The rearrangement joins TRBV6-5 to TRBJ2-5; 9 positions agree with TRBD1. CDR1 and CDR2 (germline): MNHEY, SVGAGI. The CDR3 runs to 15 residues. J lost 4 bases, V lost 4 bases, and 7 bases had no gene match. CDR3 residues: CASSWRTGVRETQYF. CDR3 nucleotide sequence: TGTGCCAGCAGTTGGAGGACAGGGGTAAGAGAGACCCAGTACTTC.

This clone was observed a handful of times. The J gene is TRBJ2-7, the V gene TRBV9; D is unresolved. V was pared by 8 bases and J by 4 bases, with 16 bases between. The CDR3 extends over 13 amino acids. Germline CDR1 reads SGDLS; CDR2 reads YYNGEE. For the CDR3, the DNA is TGTGCCAGGGTGTACGATAGTCCATACGAGCAGTACTTC. Protein sequence: CARVYDSPYEQYF.

The gene calls are TRBV6-1 and TRBJ2-7; no definite D call. Germline V gives CDR1 MNHNS, CDR2 SASEGT. The V gene lost 2 bases and the J gene lost 2 bases, with 13 bases spanning the gap. The CDR3 runs 15 residues. The CDR3 nucleotides are TGTGCCAGCAGTGAACTAGTCATCGGCGCCTACGAGCAGTACTTC. This encodes CASSELVIGAYEQYF.

This chain connects TRBV11-3 to TRBJ2-3; 7 nucleotides line up with TRBD2. Germline-derived CDR1 and CDR2 are SGHNT and YENEEA. CDR3 length equals 14 residues. The V segment lost 1 base and the J segment 9 bases; nucleotides outside the gene matches: 7. The CDR3 reads CASSLGYTGRTQYF. DNA of the CDR3: TGTGCCAGCAGCTTAGGTTACACCGGGAGGACGCAGTATTTT.

The rearrangement uses TRBV7-2 and TRBJ1-2; 7 bases agree with TRBD1. V was clipped by 1 base and J by 5 bases; unmatched bases: 4. CDR3 length: 14 amino acids. Per germline, CDR1 SGHTA and CDR2 FQGNSA. The DNA of the CDR3 is TGTGCCAGCAGCTTAGGACAGGGTTGGTATGGCTACACCTTC. It codes for CASSLGQGWYGYTF.

The gene calls are TRBV7-2 and TRBJ1-1; unclear D gene. CDR1 is SGHTA and CDR2 is FQGNSA in the germline V gene. This CDR3 is built from 13 residues. The ends were cut back, 5 bases at V and 7 bases at J, with 14 bases in the middle. In DNA form, the CDR3 reads TGTGCCAGCAGCCCTAATTGGCAGGATGAAGCTTTCTTT. Translated, it gives CASSPNWQDEAFF. Full variable domain (rest looked up from reference TRBV7-2 and TRBJ1-1): GAGVSQSPSNKVTEKGKDVELRCDPISGHTALYWYRQSLGQGLEFLIYFQGNSAPDKSGLPSDRFSAERTGGSVSTLTIQRTQQEDSAVYLCASSPNWQDEAFFGQGTRLTVV.

This clone was seen more than once but under ten times. The V call is TRBV2, the J call TRBJ2-5; the D gene is possibly TRBD1 (6 bases). The CDR3 is made up of 13 amino acids. Trimming took off 7 bases at V and 7 bases at J, with 16 bases between the two ends. CDR1 and CDR2 from the germline V gene are SNHLY and FYNNEI. CDR3 in amino acids: CASTQNREGTQYF. CDR3 bases: TGTGCCAGCACCCAAAACAGGGAAGGGACCCAGTACTTC.

The CDR3 nucleotides are TGTGCCACCTCAAGACAGAACCTCCCCTACGAGCAGTACTTC. It encodes CATSRQNLPYEQYF. The chain links TRBV7-8 to TRBJ2-7, with D possibly matching TRBD1 (5 bases). V lost 10 bases and J 2 bases, leaving 18 bases between the germline ends. The CDR3 has 14 amino acids. Germline CDR1 reads SGHVS; CDR2 reads FQNEAQ.

V usage is TRBV19 and J usage is TRBJ2-7, with TRBD2 matching over 10 bases. The germline CDR1 and CDR2 sequences are LNHDA and SQIVND (reference sequence). This CDR3 has 16 residues. V trimming: 1 base; J trimming: 7 bases; junction bases outside the gene matches: 10. The CDR3 DNA follows: TGTGCCAGTAGTATAGGTCGGCTAGCGGGAGTATCTGAGCAGTACTTC. It translates to CASSIGRLAGVSEQYF.

The chain joins TRBV15 to TRBJ2-1, with a tentative D call TRBD2 (6 bases). Germline V CDR1 and CDR2: LNHNV, YYDKDF (reference sequence). The CDR3 length is 16 residues. With 0 bases removed from V and 5 bases from J, the gap between germline ends came to 14 bases. The CDR3 region is CATSRDRAGGNNEQFF. In DNA, the CDR3 is TGTGCCACCAGCAGAGATCGAGCGGGCGGGAACAATGAGCAGTTCTTC. Combining the CDR3 with reference TRBV15 and TRBJ2-1 gives the whole variable domain DAMVIQNPRYQVTQFGKPVTLSCSQTLNHNVMYWYQQKSSQAPKLLFHYYDKDFNNEADTPDNFQSRRPNTSFCFLDIRSPGLGDTAMYLCATSRDRAGGNNEQFFGPGTRLTVL.

V gene TRBV2 combines with J gene TRBJ2-3; TRBD2 matches at 14 bases. Germline CDR1 is SNHLY and CDR2 is FYNNEI. The CDR3 is 15 amino acids. J gave up 8 bases and V 6 bases, and 7 bases lay outside the gene matches. The chain's CDR3 is CASRDGTSGSPTQYF. Here the CDR3 DNA reads TGTGCCAGCAGAGATGGGACTAGCGGGAGCCCTACGCAGTATTTT.

Worth noting for this clone: Germline and junction disagree at one end, which may indicate a read error. The gene calls are TRBV5-1 and TRBJ2-7, with 8 bases aligning to TRBD1. Germline CDR1 is SGHRS and CDR2 is YFSETQ. The CDR3 loop spans 16 amino acids. The DNA of the CDR3 is TGCGCCAGCAGTTTGGGGAGCGGGCAGGGGGCCACCGAGCAGTACTTC. This gives the protein CASSLGSGQGATEQYF.